These 28 T cell receptor beta chains share one sample of origin, sequenced in a study of cytomegalovirus exposure and HLA in healthy donors. The PCR was carried out with 60 Vbeta primers and 13 Jbeta primers. Assay: immunoSEQ multiplex PCR; the TCRdb copy retains only in-frame clones and omits some. The table includes 210,000 or so clones, just under 80% detected once. Sequencing was done on a sample of PBMCs. Every receptor here comes from a boy aged 10-17 years in good health and CMV-seronegative.

V is TRBV7-8 and J is TRBJ1-5; D might be TRBD1 (6 bases). Germline assignment: CDR1 SGHVS and CDR2 FQNEAQ. V dropped 5 bases and J dropped 0 bases, with 11 bases sitting between them. This CDR3 contains 15 residues. The CDR3: CASSLRTDSNQPQHF. The CDR3 DNA reads TGTGCCAGCAGCCTACGGACAGATAGCAATCAGCCCCAGCATTTT.

The chain recombines TRBV10-2 with TRBJ1-1, with D possibly TRBD1 on 5 matching bases. The V end lost 6 bases, the J end lost 8 bases, and 25 bases lay between the germline ends. Looked up from germline, CDR1 is WSHSY and CDR2 is SAAADI. The CDR3 consists of 16 residues. CDR3 nucleotide sequence: TGCGCCAGCAGACCCCATGTGTACGAGGACAATGGGGAAGCTTTCTTT. Its protein product is CASRPHVYEDNGEAFF.

The gene calls are TRBV19 and TRBJ1-3, with TRBD1 as a possible D gene (5 bases). This CDR3 is 14 amino acids long. V lost 10 bases and J lost 2, with 15 bases in between. Germline lookup yields CDR1 LNHDA and CDR2 SQIVND (reference sequence). The CDR3 DNA reads TGTGCCACTAGAGCGGGGCACCCTGGAAACACCATATATTTT. Its protein product is CATRAGHPGNTIYF.

This chain joins TRBV4-1 and TRBJ1-5; 9 nucleotides match TRBD1. From germline, CDR1 is MGHRA and CDR2 YSYEKL. This CDR3 has 14 amino acids. J gave up 7 bases and V 5 bases, and 6 bases lay outside the gene matches. The DNA of the CDR3 is TGCGCCAGCAGCGTTACAGGGGGCGGACAGCCCCAGCATTTT. Its translation is CASSVTGGGQPQHF.

This chain joins TRBV5-1 and TRBJ1-1; D ambiguous. The germline V gene has CDR1 SGHRS and CDR2 YFSETQ. The CDR3 is 16 amino acids. Trimming pared 0 bases from V and 2 bases from J, leaving 14 bases between. Here the CDR3 DNA reads TGCGCCAGCAGCTTGGTTCGCCAGACAATAAACACTGAAGCTTTCTTT. Translation gives CASSLVRQTINTEAFF.

The chain employs TRBV6-6 and TRBJ1-5; D is uncertain. This CDR3 region has 13 residues. Germline loops: CDR1 MNHNY, CDR2 SVGAGI (reference sequence). V lost 7 bases, J lost 2 bases, and 9 bases lay in between. In DNA, the CDR3 is TGTGCCAGCACCCTTGCGGGCAATCAGCCCCAGCATTTT. Its translation: CASTLAGNQPQHF.

V gene TRBV7-8 combines with J gene TRBJ2-2, with 12 bases aligning to TRBD2. V trimming: 3 bases; J trimming: 7 bases; junction bases outside the gene matches: 6. Looked up from germline, CDR1 is SGHVS and CDR2 is FQNEAQ. The CDR3 spans 16 residues. Here the CDR3 reads CASSFTLAGGHGELFF. Written as DNA, the CDR3 is TGTGCCAGCAGCTTTACACTAGCGGGAGGTCACGGGGAGCTGTTTTTT.

The chain employs TRBV7-2 and TRBJ2-3; D is unclear. The germline gives CDR1 SGHTA, CDR2 FQGNSA. This CDR3 comprises 14 residues. V shed 5 bases and J shed 4 bases, with 13 bases lying between them. The DNA for the CDR3 is TGTGCCAGCAGCCGGCGGATGGCAGCAGATACGCAGTATTTT. Protein sequence: CASSRRMAADTQYF.

The V and J genes are TRBV27 and TRBJ2-5; D may be TRBD2 (7 bases). The DNA end is a closer match to TRBJ2-7, so the J assignment may be wrong. Germline V gene data show CDR1 as MNHEY and CDR2 as SMNVEV (reference sequence). The CDR3 totals 16 residues. The CDR3 sequence: CASSFGTKGGYYEQYF. CDR3 nucleotides: TGTGCCAGCAGTTTCGGTACCAAGGGGGGGTACTACGAGCAGTACTTC.

This rearrangement joins TRBV7-6 to TRBJ1-6; TRBD1 agrees at 7 bases. Germline CDR1 and CDR2: SGHVS and FNYEAQ. With V trimmed by 1 base and J by 8 bases, 5 bases remained unmatched. The length of the CDR3 is 15 residues. In nucleotides, the CDR3 is TGTGCCAGCAGCTTAGAGTTAACAGGGGATTCACCCCTCCACTTT. Protein sequence: CASSLELTGDSPLHF.

The chain couples TRBV7-5 to TRBJ2-5; the DNA was not used to check the table's D call, TRBD1. TRBV7-5 counts as a pseudogene. This CDR3 is built from 15 residues. DNA of the CDR3: TGTGTCAGAAGCTTGTCAACAGGGCCCGTGGAGACCCAGTACTTC. Translated: CVRSLSTGPVETQYF.

The rearrangement joins TRBV21-1 to TRBJ2-5; the table's D call, TRBD1, has no DNA check behind it. Judging by the DNA end, TRBJ2-7 fits better; the J call may be wrong. TRBV21-1 constitutes a pseudogene. The CDR3 loop spans 15 amino acids. The CDR3 sequence: CASSRRDRASYEQYF. The CDR3 region has the DNA TGTGCCAGCAGCCGCCGGGACAGGGCTTCCTACGAGCAGTACTTC.

J is TRBJ1-5 and V is TRBV27; D is ambiguous. The CDR3 has 15 residues. The germline CDR1 and CDR2 sequences are MNHEY and SMNVEV (reference sequence). Trimming shortened V by 6 bases and J by 1 base, and 13 bases separated the two germline ends. CDR3 DNA sequence: TGTGCCAGCAGGCCACTCCTAATGAGCAATCAGCCCCAGCATTTT. Translating gives CASRPLLMSNQPQHF.

The chain links TRBV6-5 to TRBJ1-1, with D unclear. Germline CDR1 is MNHEY and CDR2 is SVGAGI. CDR3 length equals 13 residues. The germline V and J ends were trimmed by 7 bases and 1 base, with 10 bases remaining between them. CDR3 coding DNA: TGTGCCAGCAATCCCGCAGGGAACACTGAAGCTTTCTTT. This sequence encodes CASNPAGNTEAFF.

This sequence joins TRBV6-5 and TRBJ2-1, with D possibly TRBD2 on 6 matching bases. The CDR3 consists of 14 residues. Germline V gene sequence: CDR1 MNHEY, CDR2 SVGAGI. The V and J ends lost 2 bases and 6 bases respectively, with 11 bases between them. The CDR3 loop is CASSYAEGLNEQFF. The CDR3 bases are TGTGCCAGCAGTTACGCGGAGGGTCTCAATGAGCAGTTCTTC.

CDR3 DNA sequence: TGCACCATGAAAGGCTCAGGAGAGCAGTTCTTC. Encoded protein: CTMKGSGEQFF. The V call is TRBV20-1, the J call TRBJ2-1; D call uncertain. Germline assignment: CDR1 DFQATT and CDR2 SNEGSKA (reference sequence). The CDR3 is made up of 11 amino acids.

This rearrangement joins TRBV5-8 to TRBJ1-5; D ambiguous. Germline values: CDR1 SGHTS, CDR2 YDEGEE. V was shortened by 2 bases and J by 0 bases, with 9 bases between the two germline ends. The CDR3 is 15 residues long. The CDR3 is CASSLRVYSNQPQHF. CDR3 in DNA: TGTGCCAGCAGCTTAAGAGTCTATAGCAATCAGCCCCAGCATTTT.

The V and J genes are TRBV30 and TRBJ1-1; D is possibly TRBD1 (6 bases). CDR1 and CDR2 (germline): GTSNPN, SVGIG (reference sequence). The V end was cut by 0 bases, the J end by 11 bases, with 16 bases between. The CDR3 runs to 13 residues. The CDR3 region has the DNA TGTGCCTGGAGTGTACTCCCTGAAAGGGGGGCTTTCTTT. This translates into CAWSVLPERGAFF. The full variable domain, completed using reference TRBV30 and TRBJ1-1, is SQTIHQWPATLVQPVGSPLSLECTVEGTSNPNLYWYRQAAGRGLQLLFYSVGIGQISSEVPQNLSASRPQDRQFILSSKKLLLSDSGFYLCAWSVLPERGAFFGQGTRLTVV.

V gene TRBV7-9 combines with J gene TRBJ2-3; D perhaps matches TRBD1 (6 bases). Germline V gene data show CDR1 as SEHNR and CDR2 as FQNEAQ (reference sequence). The length of the CDR3 is 16 residues. Trimming removed 1 base at V and 4 bases at J, with 15 bases between. This CDR3 reads CASSLVLGAEADTQYF. The CDR3 DNA sequence: TGTGCCAGCAGCTTAGTGTTGGGGGCAGAGGCAGATACGCAGTATTTT.

V and J are TRBV25-1 and TRBJ2-7; 9 nucleotides match TRBD1. Looked up from germline, CDR1 is MGHDK and CDR2 is SYGVNS. The V and J ends lost 3 bases and 6 bases, in that order; junction bases with no gene match: 6. The CDR3 has 14 amino acids. CDR3 sequence reads: CASSDRDRAFEQYF. Written as DNA, the CDR3 is TGTGCCAGCAGTGACCGGGACAGGGCCTTCGAGCAGTACTTC.

This rearrangement joins TRBV5-4 to TRBJ2-5; 10 bases fit TRBD2. The J call is uncertain, as TRBJ2-7 better fits the DNA end. CDR3 length equals 16 residues. Per the germline V gene, CDR1 is SGHNT and CDR2 is YYREEE (reference sequence). The CDR3, as DNA: TGTGCCAGCAGCAAGGACCTAGCGGGAGATGCCTACGAGCAGTACTTC. Translation gives CASSKDLAGDAYEQYF.

V and J are TRBV7-2 and TRBJ1-1; the match to TRBD1 covers 7 bases. CDR3 length equals 14 residues. After removal of 5 bases from V and 7 bases from J, the junction contained 10 bases not matched to a gene. Germline values: CDR1 SGHTA, CDR2 FQGNSA. The CDR3 protein is CASSDRAGLVEAFF. As DNA, the CDR3 is TGTGCCAGCAGCGACAGGGCTGGATTGGTTGAAGCTTTCTTT. Drawing the rest from reference TRBV7-2 and TRBJ1-1, the complete variable domain is GAGVSQSPSNKVTEKGKDVELRCDPISGHTALYWYRQSLGQGLEFLIYFQGNSAPDKSGLPSDRFSAERTGGSVSTLTIQRTQQEDSAVYLCASSDRAGLVEAFFGQGTRLTVV.

The J gene is TRBJ1-1, the V gene TRBV4-2; 8 nucleotides agree with TRBD1. V lost 5 bases and J lost 4; bases outside the gene matches: 6. Germline assignment: CDR1 LGHNA and CDR2 YNFKEQ. The CDR3 contains 14 residues. The CDR3 nucleotides read TGTGCCAGCAGCGCTGACAGGGGATCCACTGAAGCTTTCTTT. Its translation is CASSADRGSTEAFF.

The chain carries TRBV5-1 and TRBJ2-7; a weak D match, TRBD1 (6 bases). Germline-derived CDR1 and CDR2 are SGHRS and YFSETQ. The germline V and J ends were trimmed by 0 bases and 0 bases, with 13 bases remaining between them. The CDR3 contains 16 residues. The CDR3 region is CASSLGDRFSSYEQYF. Written as DNA, the CDR3 is TGCGCCAGCAGCTTGGGAGACAGGTTTAGCTCCTACGAGCAGTACTTC. The full variable domain, with the rest looked up from reference TRBV5-1 and TRBJ2-7, is KAGVTQTPRYLIKTRGQQVTLSCSPISGHRSVSWYQQTPGQGLQFLFEYFSETQRNKGNFPGRFSGRQFSNSRSEMNVSTLELGDSALYLCASSLGDRFSSYEQYFGPGTRLTVT.

The chain joins TRBV2 to TRBJ2-7; no clear D. This CDR3 has 13 residues. V lost 0 bases and J 8 bases, leaving 11 bases between the germline ends. Per germline, CDR1 SNHLY and CDR2 FYNNEI. As DNA, the CDR3 is TGTGCCAGCAGTGAAGCGCAGGAATTCAAGCAGTACTTC. Amino acid sequence: CASSEAQEFKQYF.

The chain is built from TRBV4-1 and TRBJ1-2; D gene ambiguous. The CDR3 is made up of 18 amino acids. Germline V lookup: CDR1 MGHRA, CDR2 YSYEKL. Trimming pared 0 bases from V and 5 bases from J, leaving 22 bases between. The DNA for the CDR3 is TGCGCCAGCAGCCAAGACCCCATCCGGCGCGGGGTCGGGTATGGCTACACCTTC. It is translated as CASSQDPIRRGVGYGYTF.

This rearrangement joins TRBV11-3 to TRBJ2-7, with a tentative D call TRBD1 (6 bases). The CDR3 has 16 amino acids. CDR1 SGHNT and CDR2 YENEEA come from the germline V gene. Trimming left V 0 bases short and J 0 bases short, with 12 bases between. CDR3 in amino acids: CASSLDGTSPSYEQYF. CDR3 coding DNA: TGTGCCAGCAGCTTAGACGGGACATCTCCCTCCTACGAGCAGTACTTC.

The chain combines TRBV5-1 with TRBJ1-4; D is possibly TRBD1 (6 bases). The length of the CDR3 is 16 residues. The germline V gene has CDR1 SGHRS and CDR2 YFSETQ. The V end lost 0 bases, the J end lost 0 bases, and 9 bases lay between the germline ends. Here the CDR3 DNA reads TGCGCCAGCAGCTTGGGGACAGTTGCAACTAATGAAAAACTGTTTTTT. Translating gives CASSLGTVATNEKLFF.